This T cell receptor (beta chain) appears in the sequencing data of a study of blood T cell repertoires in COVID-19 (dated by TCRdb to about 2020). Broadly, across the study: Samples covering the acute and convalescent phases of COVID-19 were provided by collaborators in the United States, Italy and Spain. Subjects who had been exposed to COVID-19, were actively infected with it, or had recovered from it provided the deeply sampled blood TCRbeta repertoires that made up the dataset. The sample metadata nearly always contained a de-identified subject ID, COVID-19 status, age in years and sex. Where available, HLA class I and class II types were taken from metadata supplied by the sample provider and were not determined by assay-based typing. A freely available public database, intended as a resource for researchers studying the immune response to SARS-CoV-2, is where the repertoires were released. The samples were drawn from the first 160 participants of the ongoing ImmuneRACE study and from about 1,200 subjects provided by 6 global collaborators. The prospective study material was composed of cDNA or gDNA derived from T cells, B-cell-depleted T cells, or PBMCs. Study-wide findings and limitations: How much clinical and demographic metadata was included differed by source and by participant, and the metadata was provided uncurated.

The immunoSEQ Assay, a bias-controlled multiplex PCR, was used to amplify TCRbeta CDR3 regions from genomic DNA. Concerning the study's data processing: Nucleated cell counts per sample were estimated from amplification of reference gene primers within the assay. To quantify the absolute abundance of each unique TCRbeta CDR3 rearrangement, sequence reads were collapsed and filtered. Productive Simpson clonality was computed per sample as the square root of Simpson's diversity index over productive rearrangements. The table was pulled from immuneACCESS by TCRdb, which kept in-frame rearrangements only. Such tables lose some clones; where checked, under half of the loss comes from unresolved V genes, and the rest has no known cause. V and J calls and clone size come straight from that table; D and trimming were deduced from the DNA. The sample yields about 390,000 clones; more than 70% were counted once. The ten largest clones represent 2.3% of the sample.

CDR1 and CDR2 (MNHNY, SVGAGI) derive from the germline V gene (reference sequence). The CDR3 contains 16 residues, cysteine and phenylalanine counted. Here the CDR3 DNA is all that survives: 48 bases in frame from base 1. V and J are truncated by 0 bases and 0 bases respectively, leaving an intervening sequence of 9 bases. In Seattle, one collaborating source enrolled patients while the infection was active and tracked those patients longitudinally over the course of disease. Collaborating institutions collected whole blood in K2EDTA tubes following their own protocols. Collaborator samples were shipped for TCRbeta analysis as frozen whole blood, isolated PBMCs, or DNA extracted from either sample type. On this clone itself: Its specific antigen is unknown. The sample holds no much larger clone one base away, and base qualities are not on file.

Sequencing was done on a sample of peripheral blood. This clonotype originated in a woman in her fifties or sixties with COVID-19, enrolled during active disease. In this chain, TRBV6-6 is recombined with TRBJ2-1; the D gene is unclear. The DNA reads TGTGCCAGCAGTTACTCGACCGGGTTCTCCTACAATGAGCAGTTCTTC. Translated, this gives CASSYSTGFSYNEQFF.